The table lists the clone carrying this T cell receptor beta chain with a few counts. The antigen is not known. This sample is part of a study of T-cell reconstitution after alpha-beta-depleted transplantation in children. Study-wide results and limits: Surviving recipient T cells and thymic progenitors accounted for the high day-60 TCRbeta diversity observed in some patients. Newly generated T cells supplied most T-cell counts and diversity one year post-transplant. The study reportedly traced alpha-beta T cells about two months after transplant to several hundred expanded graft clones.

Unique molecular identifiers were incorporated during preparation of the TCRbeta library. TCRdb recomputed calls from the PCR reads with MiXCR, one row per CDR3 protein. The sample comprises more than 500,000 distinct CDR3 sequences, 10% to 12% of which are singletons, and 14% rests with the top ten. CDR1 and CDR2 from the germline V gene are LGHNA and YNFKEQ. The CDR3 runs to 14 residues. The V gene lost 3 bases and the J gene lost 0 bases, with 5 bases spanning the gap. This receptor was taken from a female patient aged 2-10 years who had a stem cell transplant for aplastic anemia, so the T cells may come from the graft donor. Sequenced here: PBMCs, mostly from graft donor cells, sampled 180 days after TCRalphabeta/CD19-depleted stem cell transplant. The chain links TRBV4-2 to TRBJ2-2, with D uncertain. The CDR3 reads CASSHTANTGELFF. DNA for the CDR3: TGTGCCAGCAGCCACACCGCGAACACCGGGGAGCTGTTTTTT.